The 6 T cell receptor beta chains reported below all come from one sample, sequenced in a study of beta chain features in type 1 diabetes. Expressed TCRB transcripts got sequenced, as all isolated RNA was reverse transcribed. Produced via immunoSEQ multiplex PCR; TCRdb's table is partial and in-frame only. The sample yields 390,000 or so clones, over 11% seen once. What was sequenced was naive CD4+ T cells from blood. These receptors all stem from a man between 25 and 39 years old in good health.

A few counts support this clone. Within the sample, other DNA sequences also encode this same CDR3. This chain connects TRBV12-5 to TRBJ2-4, with TRBD1 matching over 8 bases. Trimming at V came to 6 bases and at J to 10 bases, leaving 14 bases not matched to a gene. In germline, CDR1 is LGHNT, CDR2 FRNRAP. The CDR3 runs 15 residues. CDR3 nucleotide sequence: TGTGCTAGTGGGTTGTTTGCGACAGGGGTTTCAATTCAGTACTTC. It specifies CASGLFATGVSIQYF.

The chain links TRBV29-1 to TRBJ2-1; D gene ambiguous. The V end was cut by 7 bases, the J end by 8 bases, with 15 bases between. Germline V CDR1 and CDR2: SQVTM, ANQGSEA. The CDR3 runs to 12 residues. CDR3 sequence reads: CSGVPLAYEQFF. The DNA for the CDR3 is TGCAGCGGTGTGCCACTCGCGTATGAGCAGTTCTTC.

This clone came up a few times. This rearrangement joins TRBV14 to TRBJ1-2; possible D gene TRBD1, 5 bases. Per germline, CDR1 SGHDN and CDR2 FVKESK. The CDR3 is 13 residues long. The ends were cut back, 2 bases at V and 5 bases at J, with 9 bases in the middle. CDR3 sequence reads: CASSQIQGYGYTF. The CDR3 region has the DNA TGTGCCAGCAGCCAAATCCAGGGATATGGCTACACCTTC.

This clone appeared a few times. The same CDR3 arises from other DNA sequences in this sample as well. The rearrangement uses TRBV20-1 and TRBJ2-3; D unclear. This CDR3 comprises 11 residues. Germline V gene lookup returns CDR1 DFQATT and CDR2 SNEGSKA (reference sequence). Trimming removed 6 bases at V and 2 bases at J, with 6 bases between. CDR3 sequence reads: CSAKITDTQYF. The CDR3 bases are TGCAGTGCCAAAATCACAGATACGCAGTATTTT.

This clone has just a few counts. The chain has TRBV19 and TRBJ2-2; the match to TRBD1 covers 7 bases. The CDR3 length is 14 residues. The trim removed 9 bases at V and 1 base at J, leaving 5 bases unmatched. Germline-derived CDR1 and CDR2 are LNHDA and SQIVND (reference sequence). The CDR3 sequence is CARDDRENTGELFF. DNA for the CDR3: TGTGCCAGAGACGACAGGGAGAACACCGGGGAGCTGTTTTTT.

This clone turned up a few times. This sequence joins TRBV7-2 and TRBJ2-4; 9 nucleotides match TRBD1. The CDR3 has 14 amino acids. The V and J ends lost 5 bases and 6 bases, in that order; junction bases with no gene match: 5. The V gene's germline CDR1 is SGHTA and CDR2 FQGNSA. CDR3 in amino acids: CASSPGTGRNIQYF. CDR3 nucleotide sequence: TGTGCCAGCAGCCCAGGGACAGGGCGAAACATTCAGTACTTC.